The source of this T cell receptor (beta chain) is a study of tumor and adjacent non-tumor tissue in lung cancer. Study background: Stage I to III disease affected approximately 11 men and roughly 5 women aged roughly 31 to 76.

A modified ARM-PCR protocol with three rounds of nested PCR amplified TCRbeta. TCRdb called the multiplex PCR reads again in MiXCR, with one record for every CDR3 protein. The data show about 80,000 distinct CDR3 sequences, roughly 72% seen once. Whole-study findings and limits: TCR diversity was significantly greater in tumor than normal lung tissue.

There are 15 residues in the CDR3. Trimming at V came to 7 bases and at J to 2 bases, leaving 4 bases not matched to a gene. Germline CDR1 reads MNHEY; CDR2 reads SVGAGI. No cell sorting was done before RNA was extracted from the tissue. Between August and November 2014, newly diagnosed, chemotherapy-naive lung cancer patients underwent thoracic surgery in China. Ten or more counts support this clonotype. The antigen remains undetermined. V is TRBV6-5 and J is TRBJ2-3, with 12 bases matching TRBD2. The source is a woman in her thirties or forties with non-small cell lung cancer. Material: lung tumor tissue. The DNA of the CDR3 is TGTGCCAGCAAACTAGCGGGGGGCCCCACAGATACGCAGTATTTT. Encoded protein: CASKLAGGPTDTQYF.